These 6 T cell receptor beta chains were sequenced from one sample in a study of blood T cells in healthy people across ages. A sample-barcoded 5' primer and a J-beta primer mix were used in a second PCR of about 6 to 11 cycles. A single record per CDR3 protein comes from TCRdb applying MiXCR to the 5' RACE reads. The sample gives about 750,000 distinct CDR3 sequences, about 53% of which show up once; under 50% is in the top ten. The sample was blood. These receptors originate from a man aged 80 or over in good health.

V and J are TRBV3-1 and TRBJ2-5, with TRBD2 matching over 7 bases. The length of the CDR3 is 15 residues. V trimming: 5 bases; J trimming: 2 bases; junction bases outside the gene matches: 8. The germline CDR1 and CDR2 sequences are LGHDT and YNNKEL (reference sequence). CDR3 nucleotide sequence: TGTGCCAGCAGCGAGTTCGGGGGGTCGCAAGAGACCCAGTACTTC. It is translated as CASSEFGGSQETQYF.

The chain employs TRBV18 and TRBJ2-5; D unresolved. Germline CDR1 is KGHSH and CDR2 is LQKENI. The ends were cut back, 1 base at V and 3 bases at J, with 9 bases in the middle. The CDR3 is made up of 14 amino acids. CDR3 in amino acids: CASSPLSLKETQYF. CDR3 coding DNA: TGTGCCAGCTCACCACTGTCCCTCAAAGAGACCCAGTACTTC.

The chain combines TRBV6-5 with TRBJ2-6; 8 bases fit TRBD1. This CDR3 has 18 residues. Germline CDR1 is MNHEY and CDR2 is SVGAGI. The trim removed 0 bases at V and 1 base at J, leaving 5 bases unmatched. The CDR3 coding sequence is TGTGCCAGCAGTTACTCGCTGGACAGGGCGTCTGGGGCCAACGTCCTGACTTTC. Its translation: CASSYSLDRASGANVLTF.

This rearrangement joins TRBV4-1 to TRBJ2-7; the D is unclear. The J call could be wrong; TRBJ2-5 is a better fit for the DNA end. The germline V gene encodes CDR1 MGHRA and CDR2 YSYEKL. The CDR3 has 17 amino acids. CDR3 coding DNA: TGCGCCAGCAGCCAAACCGGAACTGAGCTAAGGGTTGGGACCCAGTACTTC. It encodes CASSQTGTELRVGTQYF.

Note on this clonotype: The junction departs from germline at one end; a sequencing error may be responsible. The chain joins TRBV7-2 to TRBJ2-4, with D possibly being TRBD2 (6 bases). The J call is doubtful: the DNA matches TRBJ2-7 better. The CDR3 is 14 amino acids. Germline V lookup: CDR1 SGHTA, CDR2 FQGNSA. CDR3 nucleotides: TGTGCCAGCAGCGTAGCGGTGAGGAACTACGAGCAGTACTTC. Protein: CASSVAVRNYEQYF.

This clonotype has just a few counts. The rearrangement uses TRBV5-1 and TRBJ1-1; no reliable D call. This CDR3 has 14 amino acids. The germline CDR1 and CDR2 sequences are SGHRS and YFSETQ. V was trimmed by 4 bases and J by 1 base, leaving 11 bases between them. For the CDR3, the DNA is TGCGCCAGCAGCCGGGAGGGAGGGAACACTGAAGCTTTCTTT. Encoded protein: CASSREGGNTEAFF.